Presented here are 4 T cell receptor beta chains from one specimen sequenced in a study of beta chain features in type 1 diabetes (dated by TCRdb to 2016 to 2019). The full study reports these points: In all four CD4+ subsets, TCRB CDR3 length was moderately but significantly shorter in type 1 diabetes patients.

Their target antigens are unknown. The library was built by means of the immunoSEQ multiplex PCR assay. The entire isolated RNA was reverse transcribed using the High Capacity cDNA Reverse Transcription Kit, and thus expressed TCRB transcripts were sequenced. In TCRdb, the immuneACCESS table is reduced to in-frame sequences with V and J assigned. These tables do not hold every clone; where another copy was compared, an unresolved V gene accounts for under half, and the others remain unexplained. The sample profile shows roughly 250,000 clones; just over 20% of them were found once. The ten most abundant clones make up less than 0.03% of the sample. Sequencing was performed on naive CD4+ T cells from blood. The meaning of the sample's cell subset or site label: true naive CD4+ T cells. These receptors originate from a middle-aged woman with type 1 diabetes.

This clone has just a few counts. This chain connects TRBV9 to TRBJ2-5, with D perhaps TRBD2 (5 bases). The CDR3 has 16 residues. Trimming took 0 bases from V and 3 from J, leaving 15 bases between them. CDR1 SGDLS and CDR2 YYNGEE come from the germline V gene. The CDR3 coding sequence is TGTGCCAGCAGCGTAGCCGCCGGACCCGGGGAAGAGACCCAGTACTTC. Residues: CASSVAAGPGEETQYF. Together with reference TRBV9 and TRBJ2-5, the CDR3 gives the full variable domain: DSGVTQTPKHLITATGQRVTLRCSPRSGDLSVYWYQQSLDQGLQFLIQYYNGEERAKGNILERFSAQQFPDLHSELNLSSLELGDSALYFCASSVAAGPGEETQYFGPGTRLLVL.

A remark on this clone: Mismatch with germline at one junction end may stem from a read error. This chain links TRBV9 with TRBJ1-1, with D uncertain. Germline CDR1 is SGDLS and CDR2 is YYNGEE. This CDR3 has 9 amino acids. This CDR3 is CASSPGRSF. The CDR3 DNA reads TGTGCCAGCAGCCCCGGGAGGTCTTTT.

This clone was detected only a few times. This chain joins TRBV4-1 and TRBJ1-2; TRBD1 matches at 7 bases. The CDR3 has 15 amino acids. Looked up from germline, CDR1 is MGHRA and CDR2 is YSYEKL. V was pared by 1 base and J by 5 bases, with 7 bases of the junction left unmatched. As DNA, the CDR3 is TGCGCCAGCAGCCAAGCGGCTACAGGGGATTATGGCTACACCTTC. Translated, it gives CASSQAATGDYGYTF.

The rearrangement joins TRBV15 to TRBJ2-7; D is uncertain. Germline assignment: CDR1 LNHNV and CDR2 YYDKDF (reference sequence). V shed 0 bases and J shed 5 bases, with 5 bases lying between them. The CDR3 has 12 amino acids. The CDR3 is CATSRDPHEQYF. The CDR3 coding sequence is TGTGCCACCAGCAGAGATCCTCACGAGCAGTACTTC.